This TCR beta chain is from a study of glioma-infiltrating T cells after dendritic cell vaccination (dated by TCRdb to about 2016). Looking at the study overall: Of the approximately 15 glioblastoma patients in the cohort, all drawn from Phase I and II dendritic cell vaccination trials, 9 were newly diagnosed and 6 had recurrent disease. The vaccine was prepared from monocyte-derived dendritic cells that were cultured for about 7 days with IL-4 and GM-CSF and then pulsed overnight with autologous tumor lysate. Survival after dendritic cell vaccination was correlated with TCR sequencing metrics, including TIL content and tumor-blood repertoire overlap. In glioblastoma patients vaccinated with dendritic cells, deep sequencing of TCR beta CDR3 regions served to measure tumor-infiltrating lymphocyte content and to compare repertoires between tumor and blood. Between the early 2000s and the early 2010s, patients were given autologous tumor lysate-pulsed dendritic cell vaccination. Three intradermal dendritic cell vaccine injections were administered to patients at biweekly intervals in the arm below the axilla.

Concerning this clone itself: What this receptor recognizes is not known. No base quality values were provided; no much bigger clone lies one nucleotide off.

TCRB CDR3 regions were amplified from about 2 ug genomic DNA, or all available DNA if less, using the immunoSEQ assay. The multiplex PCR relied on 60 forward primers for TCR V beta segments and 13 reverse primers for J beta segments. To estimate reads per starting template, synthetic control templates were spiked into each sample at limiting dilution. The Illumina HiSeq System generated sequencing reads of 87 bp. Regarding the original processing steps: To remove PCR and sequencing errors, closely related sequences were merged with a nearest neighbor algorithm. TCR overlap was measured as the percentage of unique tumor TCR beta sequences that were also present in the peripheral blood of the same patient. The table was pulled from immuneACCESS by TCRdb, which kept in-frame rearrangements only. Such tables lose some clones; where checked, under half of the loss comes from unresolved V genes, and the rest has no known cause. V, J and clone size derive from that table, while D and trimming were established from the DNA sequence. For this sample the table gives 65,000 or so clones, of which around nine tenths were detected only once. The ten largest account for around a tenth of the sample.

What the study reported, not specific to this receptor: TCR clonality showed no direct relationship with survival, which suggests that a diverse polyclonal response may be important. The cohort was small and heterogeneous, only a few patients had full blood and tumor sets, and even fewer had initial-recurrent tumor pairs. The three-group TCR overlap response model was described as speculative and requiring prospective validation. Longer time to progression and overall survival after dendritic cell vaccination were predicted by higher estimated pretreatment TIL content.

The sample's time point label is to be understood as: after dendritic cell vaccination, including at tumor progression/relapse. Patients were selected for having adequate residual fresh-frozen tumor tissue and more than two years of available survival data. Although molecular status otherwise differed among the glioblastoma patients, no patient had an isocitrate dehydrogenase mutation. PBMC were collected before vaccination, two weeks after the third vaccination, and at tumor progression if progression occurred. Genomic DNA was extracted with the Qiagen DNeasy Blood extraction Kit. Its CDR3 holds 15 amino acids, cysteine through phenylalanine. Just CDR3 DNA is preserved here, 45 bases in frame from base 1. From the germline V gene, CDR1 is MNHEY and CDR2 is SVGAGI. Trimming removed 4 bases from V and 5 bases from J; the gene matches leave 8 bases unexplained.

This receptor was obtained from a human donor with glioblastoma. The sample here was blood, taken after dendritic cell vaccination. Here the chain combines TRBV6-5 and TRBJ2-7; TRBD1 matches 10 bases in the middle. This receptor has the CDR3 CASSLYSTGGHEQYF. Read as DNA, the sequence is TGTGCCAGCAGTTTATACTCGACAGGGGGCCACGAGCAGTACTTC.